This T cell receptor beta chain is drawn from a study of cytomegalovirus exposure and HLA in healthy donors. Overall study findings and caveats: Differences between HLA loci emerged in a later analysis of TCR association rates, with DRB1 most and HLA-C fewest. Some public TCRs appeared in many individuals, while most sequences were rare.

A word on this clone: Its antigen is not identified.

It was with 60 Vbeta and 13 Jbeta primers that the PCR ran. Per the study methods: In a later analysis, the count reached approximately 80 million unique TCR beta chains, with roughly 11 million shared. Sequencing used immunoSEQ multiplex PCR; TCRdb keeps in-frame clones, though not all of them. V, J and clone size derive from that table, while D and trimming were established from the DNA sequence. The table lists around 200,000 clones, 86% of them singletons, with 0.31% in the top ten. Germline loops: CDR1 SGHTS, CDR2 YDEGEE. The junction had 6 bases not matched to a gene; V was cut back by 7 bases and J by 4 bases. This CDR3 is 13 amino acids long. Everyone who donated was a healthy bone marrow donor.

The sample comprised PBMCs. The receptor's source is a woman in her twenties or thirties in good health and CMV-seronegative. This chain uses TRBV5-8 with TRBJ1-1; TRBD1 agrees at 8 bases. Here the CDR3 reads CASSRTGGTEAFF. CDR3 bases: TGTGCCAGCTCTCGAACAGGGGGCACTGAAGCTTTCTTT.